This TCR beta chain emerged from a study of T cell responses to AZD1222 COVID-19 vaccine. General observations from the study: Mostly white British, mostly female donors; authors suggested clonal diversity may be underestimated. Across spike, vaccine-associated CD4 TCRs were found, dominant at 160-218 and 743-854.

This CDR3 contains 17 residues. With 2 bases removed from V and 0 bases from J, the gap between germline ends came to 14 bases. CDR1 and CDR2 from the germline V gene are KGHSH and LQKENI. TCRdb's copy holds only in-frame clones and misses some; the assay was immunoSEQ multiplex PCR. The table has over 150,000 clones, over 85% seen once. As concerns this clone: Its antigen remains unidentified.

The source is an adult who received the MenACWY meningococcal vaccine as a control. Source: peripheral blood, taken 28 days after the second dose of the MenACWY control vaccine. The chain is built from TRBV18 and TRBJ2-4; unclear D gene. CDR3: CASSPNAQNLAKNIQYF. CDR3 sequence (DNA): TGTGCCAGCTCACCAAACGCGCAGAATCTAGCCAAAAACATTCAGTACTTC.